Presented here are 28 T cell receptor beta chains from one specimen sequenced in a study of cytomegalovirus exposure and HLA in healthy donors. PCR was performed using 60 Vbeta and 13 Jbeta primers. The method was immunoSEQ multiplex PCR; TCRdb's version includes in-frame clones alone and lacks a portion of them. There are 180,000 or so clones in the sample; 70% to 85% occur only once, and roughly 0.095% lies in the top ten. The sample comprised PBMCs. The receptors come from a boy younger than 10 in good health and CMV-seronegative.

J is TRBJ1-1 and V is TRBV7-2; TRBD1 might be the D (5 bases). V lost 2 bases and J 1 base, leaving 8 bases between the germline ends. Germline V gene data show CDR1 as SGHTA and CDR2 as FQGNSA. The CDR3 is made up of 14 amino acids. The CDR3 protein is CASSLLGGNTEAFF. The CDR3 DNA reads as TGTGCCAGCAGCTTACTGGGGGGGAACACTGAAGCTTTCTTT. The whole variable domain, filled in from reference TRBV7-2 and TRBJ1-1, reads GAGVSQSPSNKVTEKGKDVELRCDPISGHTALYWYRQSLGQGLEFLIYFQGNSAPDKSGLPSDRFSAERTGGSVSTLTIQRTQQEDSAVYLCASSLLGGNTEAFFGQGTRLTVV.

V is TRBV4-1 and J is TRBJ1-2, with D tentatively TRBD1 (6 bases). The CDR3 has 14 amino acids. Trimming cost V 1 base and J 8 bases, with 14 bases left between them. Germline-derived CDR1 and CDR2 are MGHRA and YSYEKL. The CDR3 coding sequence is TGCGCCAGCAGCCAAGGGGTAGGGGGTGGCGGCTACACCTTC. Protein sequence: CASSQGVGGGGYTF.

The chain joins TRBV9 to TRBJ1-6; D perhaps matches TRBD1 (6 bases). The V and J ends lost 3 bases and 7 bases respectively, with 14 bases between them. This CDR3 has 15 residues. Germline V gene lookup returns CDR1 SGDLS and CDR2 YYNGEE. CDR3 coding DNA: TGTGCCAGCAGCGGATCCGGGACACTGAATTCACCCCTCCACTTT. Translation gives CASSGSGTLNSPLHF.

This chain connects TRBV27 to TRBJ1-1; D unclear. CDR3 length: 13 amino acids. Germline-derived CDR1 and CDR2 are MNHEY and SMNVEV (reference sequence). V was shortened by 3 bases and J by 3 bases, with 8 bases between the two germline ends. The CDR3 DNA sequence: TGTGCCAGCAGTTTCAACAGAGACACTGAAGCTTTCTTT. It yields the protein CASSFNRDTEAFF.

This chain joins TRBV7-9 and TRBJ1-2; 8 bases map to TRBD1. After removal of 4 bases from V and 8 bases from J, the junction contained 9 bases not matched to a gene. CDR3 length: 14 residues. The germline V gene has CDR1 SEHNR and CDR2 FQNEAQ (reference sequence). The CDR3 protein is CASSSGQGGEGYTF. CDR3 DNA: TGTGCCAGCAGCTCCGGACAGGGCGGTGAGGGCTACACCTTC.

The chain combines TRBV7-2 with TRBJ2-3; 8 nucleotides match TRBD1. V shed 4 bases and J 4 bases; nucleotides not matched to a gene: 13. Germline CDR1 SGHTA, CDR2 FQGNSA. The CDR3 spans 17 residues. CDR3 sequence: CASSSDYRDRNSDTQYF. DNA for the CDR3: TGTGCCAGCAGCTCCGATTACCGGGACAGGAATTCAGATACGCAGTATTTT.

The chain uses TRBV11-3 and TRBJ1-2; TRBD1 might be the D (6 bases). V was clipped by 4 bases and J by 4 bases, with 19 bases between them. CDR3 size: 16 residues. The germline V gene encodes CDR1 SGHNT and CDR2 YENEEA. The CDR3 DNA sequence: TGTGCCAGCAGCTCAGGGGTATATGGGGGAAGCTATGGCTACACCTTC. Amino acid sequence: CASSSGVYGGSYGYTF. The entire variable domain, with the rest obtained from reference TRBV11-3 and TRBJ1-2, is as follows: EAGVVQSPRYKIIEKKQPVAFWCNPISGHNTLYWYLQNLGQGPELLIRYENEEAVDDSQLPKDRFSAERLKGVDSTLKIQPAELGDSAVYLCASSSGVYGGSYGYTFGSGTRLTVV.

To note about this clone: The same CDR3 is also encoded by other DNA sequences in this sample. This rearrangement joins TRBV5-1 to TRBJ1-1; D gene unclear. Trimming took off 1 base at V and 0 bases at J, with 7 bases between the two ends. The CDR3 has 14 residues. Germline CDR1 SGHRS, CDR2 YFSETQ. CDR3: CASSLSRLNTEAFF. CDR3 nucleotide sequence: TGCGCCAGCAGCTTGAGCAGGCTGAACACTGAAGCTTTCTTT.

The CDR3 nucleotides read TGTGCCAGCAGTGAAGTCCGGGGGTTGGAGCAGTACTTC. It specifies CASSEVRGLEQYF. The gene calls are TRBV6-1 and TRBJ2-7; perhaps TRBD2 as D (6 bases). The CDR3 covers 13 residues. Germline-derived CDR1 and CDR2 are MNHNS and SASEGT. V lost 1 base and J 7 bases, leaving 11 bases between the germline ends.

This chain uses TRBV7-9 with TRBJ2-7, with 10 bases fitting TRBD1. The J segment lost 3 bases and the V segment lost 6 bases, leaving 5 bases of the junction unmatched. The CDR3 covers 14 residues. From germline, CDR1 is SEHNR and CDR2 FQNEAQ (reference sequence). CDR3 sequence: CASRSGTGVYEQYF. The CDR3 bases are TGTGCCAGCAGGTCCGGGACAGGGGTCTACGAGCAGTACTTC.

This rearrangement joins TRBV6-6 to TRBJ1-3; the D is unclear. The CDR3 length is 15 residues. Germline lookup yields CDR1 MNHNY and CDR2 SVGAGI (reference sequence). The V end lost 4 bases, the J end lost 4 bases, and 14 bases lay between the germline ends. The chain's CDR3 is CASSLVREKGNTIYF. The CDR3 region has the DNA TGTGCCAGCAGTTTGGTTCGGGAGAAGGGAAACACCATATATTTT.

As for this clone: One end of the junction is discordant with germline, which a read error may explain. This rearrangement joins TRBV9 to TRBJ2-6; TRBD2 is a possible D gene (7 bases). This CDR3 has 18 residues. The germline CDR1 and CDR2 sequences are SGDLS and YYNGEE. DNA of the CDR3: TGTGCCAGCAGCGTAACCAGGGACCTACTGGGGGGGGCCAACGGCCTGACTTTC. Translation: CASSVTRDLLGGANGLTF.

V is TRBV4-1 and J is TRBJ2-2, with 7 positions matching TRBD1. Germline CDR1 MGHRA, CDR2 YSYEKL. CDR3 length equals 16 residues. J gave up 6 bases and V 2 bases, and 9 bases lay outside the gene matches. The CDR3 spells CASSQLNTGAAGELFF. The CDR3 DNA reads TGCGCCAGCAGCCAACTCAACACAGGGGCGGCCGGGGAGCTGTTTTTT.

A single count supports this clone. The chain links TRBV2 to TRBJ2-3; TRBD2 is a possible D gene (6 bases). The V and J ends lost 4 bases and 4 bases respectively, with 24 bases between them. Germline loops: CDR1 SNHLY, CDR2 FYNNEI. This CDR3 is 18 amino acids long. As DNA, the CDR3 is TGTGCCAGCAGTGGGGTTTTATGGACTACAGACCTTGCAGATACGCAGTATTTT. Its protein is CASSGVLWTTDLADTQYF.

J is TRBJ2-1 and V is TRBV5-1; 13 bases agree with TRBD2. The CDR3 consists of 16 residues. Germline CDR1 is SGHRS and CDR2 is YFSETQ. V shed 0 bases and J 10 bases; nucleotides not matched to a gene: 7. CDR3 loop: CASSLGTSGGATEQFF. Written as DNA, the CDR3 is TGCGCCAGCAGCTTGGGGACTAGCGGGGGTGCAACGGAGCAGTTCTTC.

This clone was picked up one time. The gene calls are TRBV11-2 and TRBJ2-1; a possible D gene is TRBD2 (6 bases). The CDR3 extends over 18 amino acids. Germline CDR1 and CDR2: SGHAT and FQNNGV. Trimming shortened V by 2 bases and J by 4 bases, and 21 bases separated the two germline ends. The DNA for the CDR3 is TGTGCCAGCAGCTTAAAGCGGGCCGCAGCCCTTTTATACAATGAGCAGTTCTTC. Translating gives CASSLKRAAALLYNEQFF.

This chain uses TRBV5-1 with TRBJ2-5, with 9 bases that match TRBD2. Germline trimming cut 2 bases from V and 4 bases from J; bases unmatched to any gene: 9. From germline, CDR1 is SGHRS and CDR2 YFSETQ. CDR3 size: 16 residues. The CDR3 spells CASSFLTSGKVETQYF. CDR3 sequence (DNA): TGCGCCAGCAGCTTTTTGACTAGCGGTAAGGTAGAGACCCAGTACTTC.

The CDR3 spells CASSPRGGLSTDTQYF. The DNA of the CDR3 is TGCGCCAGCAGCCCTCGGGGGGGGCTTAGCACAGATACGCAGTATTTT. The chain uses TRBV4-3 and TRBJ2-3; TRBD2 aligns across 8 bases. Germline CDR1 LGHNA, CDR2 YSLEER. V gave up 4 bases and J gave up 0 bases; unmatched junction bases: 6. The CDR3 spans 16 residues.

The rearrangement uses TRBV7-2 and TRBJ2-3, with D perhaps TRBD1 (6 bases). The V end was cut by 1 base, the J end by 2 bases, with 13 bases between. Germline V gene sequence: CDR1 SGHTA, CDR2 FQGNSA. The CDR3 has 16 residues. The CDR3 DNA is TGTGCCAGCAGCTTAGGAGGGGGATGGGACACAGATACGCAGTATTTT. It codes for CASSLGGGWDTDTQYF.

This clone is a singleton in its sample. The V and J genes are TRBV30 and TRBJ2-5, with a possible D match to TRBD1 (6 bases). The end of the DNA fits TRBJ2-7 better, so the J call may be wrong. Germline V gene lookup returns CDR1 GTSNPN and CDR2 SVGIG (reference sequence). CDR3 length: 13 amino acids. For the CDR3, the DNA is TGTGCCTGGAGTGTTGTGGACAGCTACGAGCAGTACTTC. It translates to CAWSVVDSYEQYF.

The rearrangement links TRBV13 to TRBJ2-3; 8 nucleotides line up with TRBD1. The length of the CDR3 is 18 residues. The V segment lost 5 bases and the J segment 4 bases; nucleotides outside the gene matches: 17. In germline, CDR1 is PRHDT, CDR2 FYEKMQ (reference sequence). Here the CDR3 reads CASSKVGSSDRGPDTQYF. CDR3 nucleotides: TGTGCCAGCAGCAAAGTCGGGTCGTCCGACAGGGGTCCAGATACGCAGTATTTT.

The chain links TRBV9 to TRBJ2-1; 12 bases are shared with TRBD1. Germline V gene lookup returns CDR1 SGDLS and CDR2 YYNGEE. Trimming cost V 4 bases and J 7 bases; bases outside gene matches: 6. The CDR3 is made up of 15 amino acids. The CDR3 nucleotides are TGTGCCAGCAGCCCCCGGGACAGGGGGCGGAATGAGCAGTTCTTC. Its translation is CASSPRDRGRNEQFF.

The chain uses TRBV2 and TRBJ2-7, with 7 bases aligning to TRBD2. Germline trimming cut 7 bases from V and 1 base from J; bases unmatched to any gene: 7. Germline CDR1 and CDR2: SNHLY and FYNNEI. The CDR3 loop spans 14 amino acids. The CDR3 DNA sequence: TGTGCCAGCACCCCAGCGGGGCTTTCCTACGAGCAGTACTTC. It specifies CASTPAGLSYEQYF.

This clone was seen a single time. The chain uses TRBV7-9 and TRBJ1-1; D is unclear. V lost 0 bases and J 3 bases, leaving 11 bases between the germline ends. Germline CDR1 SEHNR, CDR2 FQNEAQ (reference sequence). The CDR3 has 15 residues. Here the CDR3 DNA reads TGTGCCAGCAGCTTAGCCCCGGGTTTGGACACTGAAGCTTTCTTT. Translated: CASSLAPGLDTEAFF.

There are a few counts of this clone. CDR3 nucleotides: TGCAGCGTACTAGCGGGGGGGTTAACAGATACGCAGTATTTT. Translated, it gives CSVLAGGLTDTQYF. The chain is built from TRBV29-1 and TRBJ2-3; 13 nucleotides agree with TRBD2. Germline V CDR1 and CDR2: SQVTM, ANQGSEA. The CDR3 is 14 residues long. V lost 6 bases, J lost 3 bases, and 3 bases stayed unmatched.

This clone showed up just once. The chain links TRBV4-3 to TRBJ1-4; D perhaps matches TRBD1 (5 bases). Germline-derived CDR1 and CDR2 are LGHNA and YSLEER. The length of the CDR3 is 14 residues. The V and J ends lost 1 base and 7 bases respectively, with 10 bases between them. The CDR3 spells CASSQGTMPEKLFF. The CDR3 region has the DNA TGCGCCAGCAGCCAAGGGACAATGCCTGAAAAACTGTTTTTT.

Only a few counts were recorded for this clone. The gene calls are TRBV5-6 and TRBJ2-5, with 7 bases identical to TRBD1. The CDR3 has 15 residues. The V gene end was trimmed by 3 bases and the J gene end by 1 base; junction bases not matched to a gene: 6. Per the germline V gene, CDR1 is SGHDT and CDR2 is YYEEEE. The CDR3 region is CASSSSTGIQETQYF. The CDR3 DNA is TGTGCCAGCAGCTCTTCGACAGGGATCCAAGAGACCCAGTACTTC. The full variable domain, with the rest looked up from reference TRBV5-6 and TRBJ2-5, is DAGVTQSPTHLIKTRGQQVTLRCSPKSGHDTVSWYQQALGQGPQFIFQYYEEEERQRGNFPDRFSGHQFPNYSSELNVNALLLGDSALYLCASSSSTGIQETQYFGPGTRLLVL.

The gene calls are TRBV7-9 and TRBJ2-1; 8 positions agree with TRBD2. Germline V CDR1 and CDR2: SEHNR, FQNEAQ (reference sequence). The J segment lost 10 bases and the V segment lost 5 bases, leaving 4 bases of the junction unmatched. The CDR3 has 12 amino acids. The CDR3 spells CASSAGGGEQFF. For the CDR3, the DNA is TGTGCCAGCAGCGCCGGCGGGGGGGAGCAGTTCTTC.